This T cell receptor beta chain was documented in a study of blood T cell repertoires in COVID-19. Whole-study context: Italy, Spain and the United States were the sources of the convalescent and acute COVID-19 samples. PBMCs, B-cell-depleted T cells, or T cells provided the cDNA or gDNA that made up the material.

This clone has only a few counts. The identical CDR3 is also encoded by other nucleotide sequences in the sample. Per the authors' pipeline: Counts of nucleated cells, estimated from reference gene primer amplification, were obtained. TCRdb's table, derived via immunoSEQ multiplex PCR, lists solely in-frame clones and lacks some. V, J and clone size derive from that table, while D and trimming were established from the DNA sequence. The sample carries over 150,000 clones, 90% to 95% recorded once. The CDR3 sequence is 13 residues long. Trimming at V came to 1 base and at J to 5 bases, leaving 2 bases not matched to a gene. CDR1 and CDR2 from the germline V gene are GTSNPN and SVGIG (reference sequence).

This TCR was recovered from a man over 45 with acute or convalescent COVID-19. The chain has TRBV30 and TRBJ1-5; the match to TRBD1 covers 7 bases. The sequencing input was peripheral blood. Written as DNA, the CDR3 is TGTGCCTGGAGTGGGCAGGGGGATCAGCCCCAGCATTTT. As protein: CAWSGQGDQPQHF.